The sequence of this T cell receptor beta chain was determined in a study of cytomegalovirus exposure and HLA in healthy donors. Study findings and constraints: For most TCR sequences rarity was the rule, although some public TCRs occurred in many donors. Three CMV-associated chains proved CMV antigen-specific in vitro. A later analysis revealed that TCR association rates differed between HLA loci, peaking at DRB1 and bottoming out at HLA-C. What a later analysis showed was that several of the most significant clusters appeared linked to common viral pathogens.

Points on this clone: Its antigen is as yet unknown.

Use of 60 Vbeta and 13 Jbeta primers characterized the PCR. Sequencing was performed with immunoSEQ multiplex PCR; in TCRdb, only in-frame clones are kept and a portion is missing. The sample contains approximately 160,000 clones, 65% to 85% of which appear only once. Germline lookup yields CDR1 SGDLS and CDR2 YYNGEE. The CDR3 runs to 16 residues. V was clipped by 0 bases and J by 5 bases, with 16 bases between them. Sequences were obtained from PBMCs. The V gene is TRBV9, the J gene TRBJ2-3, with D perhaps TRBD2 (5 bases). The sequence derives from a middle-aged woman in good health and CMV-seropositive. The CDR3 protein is CASSVGAGPSIDTQYF. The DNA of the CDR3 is TGTGCCAGCAGCGTAGGGGCGGGCCCGTCAATAGATACGCAGTATTTT. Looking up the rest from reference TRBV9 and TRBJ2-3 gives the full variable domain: DSGVTQTPKHLITATGQRVTLRCSPRSGDLSVYWYQQSLDQGLQFLIQYYNGEERAKGNILERFSAQQFPDLHSELNLSSLELGDSALYFCASSVGAGPSIDTQYFGPGTRLTVL.